Detailed here is one T cell receptor beta chain. Its antigen is currently unknown. This record comes from a study of T cell responses to AZD1222 COVID-19 vaccine. Data came from immunoSEQ multiplex PCR; TCRdb stores just in-frame clones and leaves some out. The sample consists of 95,000 to 150,000 clones, 80% to 90% of them appearing once. Findings of the study overall: Without day 14 samples, only post-peak T cell repertoires were studied. Donors skewed white British and female; clonal diversity was possibly underestimated. Elevations in Spike-specific TCR breadth and depth followed administration of two AZD1222 doses. Baseline serology detected seropositivity in only 6 or 7 AZD1222 recipients.

Germline V CDR1 and CDR2: MNHEY, SVGEGT. The CDR3 has 15 amino acids. V dropped 5 bases and J dropped 2; count of bases not matched to a gene: 9. The TCR originated in an adult in good health. This chain connects TRBV6-2 or TRBV6-3 to TRBJ2-7; 7 bases line up with TRBD2. The specimen was peripheral blood, collected on day 0 of AZD1222 vaccination. The CDR3 nucleotides read TGTGCCAGCAGTACTGAGCGGGAACCTCCCTACGAGCAGTACTTC. Amino acid sequence: CASSTEREPPYEQYF.